These 18 T cell receptor beta chains came from one sample sequenced in a study of tumor-infiltrating lymphocytes in localized non-small cell lung cancer. TCRdb keeps only in-frame clones here, not all; method: immunoSEQ multiplex PCR. This sample yields approximately 6,700 clones, of which 74% are seen a single time; roughly 7.1% belongs to the top ten. Sequences were obtained from uninvolved lung tissue not adjacent to the tumor. These receptors came from a human donor with non-small cell lung cancer.

V is TRBV18 and J is TRBJ2-3; D possibly corresponds to TRBD1 (6 bases). The CDR3 spans 16 residues. Germline V gene lookup returns CDR1 KGHSH and CDR2 LQKENI. V shed 6 bases and J shed 0 bases, with 16 bases lying between them. The CDR3 protein is CASSPGRQVSTDTQYF. In DNA, the CDR3 is TGTGCCAGCTCGCCGGGAAGACAGGTTAGCACAGATACGCAGTATTTT. Based on the CDR3 plus reference TRBV18 and TRBJ2-3, the full variable domain is NAGVMQNPRHLVRRRGQEARLRCSPMKGHSHVYWYRQLPEEGLKFMVYLQKENIIDESGMPKERFSAEFPKEGPSILRIQQVVRGDSAAYFCASSPGRQVSTDTQYFGPGTRLTVL.

The rearrangement joins TRBV27 to TRBJ2-1; D is possibly TRBD2 (5 bases). CDR1 is MNHEY, CDR2 SMNVEV, per germline (reference sequence). The V end was cut by 0 bases, the J end by 3 bases, with 12 bases between. This CDR3 contains 16 residues. The CDR3 loop is CASSLSTGGGYNEQFF. DNA of the CDR3: TGTGCCAGCAGTTTATCCACCGGCGGAGGCTACAATGAGCAGTTCTTC.

The chain is built from TRBV28 and TRBJ2-7, with D uncertain. The CDR3 covers 15 residues. CDR1 MDHEN and CDR2 SYDVKM come from the germline V gene. V lost 3 bases to trimming and J lost 4 bases, with 16 bases between them. CDR3 sequence: CASSFPTGSRYEQYF. Here the CDR3 DNA reads TGTGCCAGCAGTTTCCCGACCGGGTCGAGATACGAGCAGTACTTC.

The gene calls are TRBV9 and TRBJ2-2; D is unclear. CDR1 and CDR2 (germline): SGDLS, YYNGEE. V lost 0 bases and J lost 0, with 9 bases in between. The CDR3 runs 16 residues. The CDR3: CASSVAESANTGELFF. The CDR3 coding sequence is TGTGCCAGCAGCGTAGCAGAAAGTGCGAACACCGGGGAGCTGTTTTTT.

V and J are TRBV7-3 and TRBJ2-2; a weak D match, TRBD2 (6 bases). Germline V gene lookup returns CDR1 SGHTA and CDR2 FQGTGA. CDR3 length equals 13 residues. V lost 3 bases to trimming and J lost 6 bases, with 8 bases between them. The CDR3 bases are TGTGCCAGCAGCTTTGGAGGGGCCGGGGAGCTGTTTTTT. Its translation is CASSFGGAGELFF.

The rearrangement links TRBV7-9 to TRBJ1-1, with TRBD1 as a possible D gene (5 bases). The CDR3 length is 13 residues. The V end was cut by 5 bases, the J end by 6 bases, with 13 bases between. Germline V gives CDR1 SEHNR, CDR2 FQNEAQ (reference sequence). The CDR3 DNA follows: TGTGCCAGCAGCCCTTTGTGGGGCTCTGAAGCTTTCTTT. The encoded protein is CASSPLWGSEAFF. The variable domain in full, with the rest retrieved from reference TRBV7-9 and TRBJ1-1, is DTGVSQNPRHKITKRGQNVTFRCDPISEHNRLYWYRQTLGQGPEFLTYFQNEAQLEKSRLLSDRFSAERPKGSFSTLEIQRTEQGDSAMYLCASSPLWGSEAFFGQGTRLTVV.

V is TRBV19 and J is TRBJ2-1, with D possibly matching TRBD2 (6 bases). The CDR3 is made up of 16 amino acids. With 1 base removed from V and 7 bases from J, the gap between germline ends came to 17 bases. From germline, CDR1 is LNHDA and CDR2 SQIVND (reference sequence). CDR3 sequence: CASSIVVGGLGNEQFF. The CDR3 DNA reads as TGTGCCAGTAGTATAGTAGTGGGGGGTTTGGGTAATGAGCAGTTCTTC.

This clone was picked up one time. This sequence joins TRBV30 and TRBJ2-3; 12 bases agree with TRBD2. The V gene end was trimmed by 4 bases and the J gene end by 5 bases; junction bases not matched to a gene: 4. The CDR3 runs 14 residues. Germline assignment: CDR1 GTSNPN and CDR2 SVGIG (reference sequence). The CDR3 protein is CAWTSGGAIDTQYF. Written as DNA, the CDR3 is TGTGCCTGGACTAGCGGGGGGGCCATAGATACGCAGTATTTT. The entire variable domain, with the rest obtained from reference TRBV30 and TRBJ2-3, is as follows: SQTIHQWPATLVQPVGSPLSLECTVEGTSNPNLYWYRQAAGRGLQLLFYSVGIGQISSEVPQNLSASRPQDRQFILSSKKLLLSDSGFYLCAWTSGGAIDTQYFGPGTRLTVL.

In regard to this clone: At one end the junction does not follow the germline gene, possibly because of a read error. J is TRBJ1-5 and V is TRBV5-4, with a tentative D call TRBD1 (6 bases). The V gene's germline CDR1 is SGHNT and CDR2 YYREEE (reference sequence). The CDR3 runs 16 residues. The CDR3 DNA reads TGCGCCAGCAGCCAAGGGGGAGGGGCAAGCCGTCAGCCCCAGCATTTT. Its translation is CASSQGGGASRQPQHF.

The rearrangement links TRBV13 to TRBJ2-7; D is perhaps TRBD1 (6 bases). CDR3 length equals 13 residues. CDR1 is PRHDT and CDR2 is FYEKMQ in the germline V gene (reference sequence). The V end was cut by 0 bases, the J end by 3 bases, with 6 bases between. CDR3 sequence: CASSLGTGYEQYF. Here the CDR3 DNA reads TGTGCCAGCAGCTTAGGGACAGGCTACGAGCAGTACTTC.

CDR3 residues: CASSLDPAGGTGELFF. The CDR3 DNA is TGTGCCAGCAGCTTAGACCCAGCGGGGGGCACCGGGGAGCTGTTTTTT. V usage is TRBV7-9 and J usage is TRBJ2-2; 9 bases agree with TRBD2. This CDR3 is built from 16 residues. Germline V gene lookup returns CDR1 SEHNR and CDR2 FQNEAQ (reference sequence). With 1 base clipped from V and 4 bases from J, the junction kept 4 bases outside the gene matches.

This chain uses TRBV7-2 with TRBJ2-3; D could derive from TRBD1 or TRBD2 (5 bases each). V gave up 2 bases and J gave up 2 bases, with 11 bases separating them. This CDR3 spans 15 amino acids. From germline, CDR1 is SGHTA and CDR2 FQGNSA. This CDR3 is CASSLRGELTDTQYF. The CDR3 bases are TGTGCCAGCAGCTTAAGAGGGGAACTCACAGATACGCAGTATTTT.

This chain joins TRBV27 and TRBJ1-3; 8 bases fit TRBD1. This CDR3 is built from 15 residues. Germline loops: CDR1 MNHEY, CDR2 SMNVEV (reference sequence). Trimming took 5 bases from V and 0 from J; bases not matched to a gene: 3. CDR3 protein: CASSMTGDSGNTIYF. The CDR3 DNA reads as TGTGCCAGCAGTATGACAGGGGACTCTGGAAACACCATATATTTT.

The chain uses TRBV9 and TRBJ2-7; D not certain. CDR1 SGDLS and CDR2 YYNGEE come from the germline V gene. This CDR3 is built from 15 residues. Trimming stripped 4 bases from V and 2 bases from J, with 16 bases between. This chain's CDR3 is CASSPHAAPPYEQYF. The CDR3 nucleotides read TGTGCCAGCAGCCCCCACGCGGCCCCCCCCTACGAGCAGTACTTC.

This clone was seen just once. The V and J genes are TRBV5-1 and TRBJ2-7; D might be TRBD2 (5 bases). Trimming cost V 4 bases and J 6 bases, with 20 bases left between them. The germline gives CDR1 SGHRS, CDR2 YFSETQ. This CDR3 has 15 amino acids. The CDR3 region is CASSPGLTSSGEQYF. In DNA form, the CDR3 reads TGCGCCAGCAGCCCAGGACTGACGTCCTCAGGCGAGCAGTACTTC.

A remark on this clone: One end of the junction fails to match germline, which may point to a read error. The chain links TRBV7-7 to TRBJ2-5; TRBD2 aligns across 8 bases. Germline CDR1 and CDR2: SSHAT and FNYEAQ (reference sequence). The CDR3 consists of 15 residues. The CDR3 reads CASSLGAGEGETQYF. The DNA of the CDR3 is TGTGCTAGCAGCTTAGGAGCGGGGGAGGGGGAGACCCAGTACTTC.

The genes are TRBV12-2 and TRBJ1-2; the D segment call TRBD1 is taken from the table without a DNA check. TRBV12-2 is shown as a pseudogene. This CDR3 contains 13 residues. The CDR3 sequence is CASRLVAGDGYTF. In nucleotides, the CDR3 is TGTGCAAGTCGCTTAGTGGCAGGGGATGGCTACACCTTC.

This chain links TRBV7-6 with TRBJ2-5, with 14 bases matching TRBD2. J gave up 5 bases and V 4 bases, and 15 bases lay outside the gene matches. Germline V gene lookup returns CDR1 SGHVS and CDR2 FNYEAQ. CDR3 length equals 19 residues. CDR3 sequence reads: CASSSLTSGGATLSETQYF. As DNA, the CDR3 is TGTGCCAGCAGCTCTCTGACTAGCGGGGGGGCGACCCTTTCGGAGACCCAGTACTTC.